This T cell receptor beta chain was retrieved from a study of beta chain features in type 1 diabetes. The study's findings and limits: In the patient group, naive, central memory and Treg TCRB repertoires seemed more alike than in the healthy donor group. All four CD4+ subsets from Type 1 diabetes patients carried moderately but significantly shorter TCRB CDR3s.

V was trimmed by 6 bases and J by 8 bases, leaving 14 bases between them. Germline V gene sequence: CDR1 KGHSH, CDR2 LQKENI. CDR3 size: 13 residues. The authors sorted CD4+ naive, central memory, regulatory and stem cell-like memory cells via CD45RO/CCR7/CD25/CD127/CD95/CD27. Expressed TCRB transcripts were sequenced after all isolated RNA was converted to cDNA. Profiling relied on immunoSEQ multiplex PCR, and the TCRdb table lists in-frame clones only, not all of them. The sample lists some 330,000 clones, roughly 12% occurring once. Points on this clone: Its target is not known.

Sequenced: naive CD4+ T cells from blood. The rearrangement links TRBV18 to TRBJ2-4, with D possibly matching TRBD2 (5 bases). This TCR was sampled from a woman under 30 with type 1 diabetes. The CDR3 DNA sequence: TGTGCCAGCTCCCCCAATAGCGAGGACATTCAGTACTTC. This sequence encodes CASSPNSEDIQYF.